The clone carrying this T cell receptor (beta chain) was seen only a few times. As yet, its antigen is unknown. RNA extraction gave at least 5 micrograms of total RNA per sample. These data originate in a study of blood T cells in healthy people across ages. Study-wide results and limits: Total diversity from one million sequenced T cells was likely underestimated. Per million T cells, TCR beta diversity dropped about linearly as age rose.

V lost 3 bases to trimming and J lost 3 bases, with 10 bases between them. The germline V gene encodes CDR1 KGHDR and CDR2 SFDVKD. The CDR3 extends over 14 amino acids. A second PCR, run for roughly 7 to 12 cycles, used a sample-barcoded 5' primer plus a J-beta primer mix. The authors tagged each cDNA molecule using a template-switch adaptor with 12 random nucleotides. TCRdb re-called the 5' RACE reads with MiXCR, one entry per CDR3 protein. The table shows fewer than 900,000 distinct CDR3 sequences, with roughly two fifths occurring only once. V is TRBV24-1 and J is TRBJ1-2; D is uncertain. This TCR was sampled from a woman aged 55-69 years in good health. Sequencing was done on a sample of blood. This CDR3 is CATSDEVVDYGYTF. CDR3 DNA sequence: TGTGCCACCAGTGATGAGGTGGTAGACTATGGCTACACCTTC.